The present entry profiles one T cell receptor (beta chain) with its context. Its matching antigen is unknown. This sample is part of a study of glioma-infiltrating T cells after dendritic cell vaccination. Study background: Between about 2003 and 2013, patients got autologous tumor lysate-pulsed dendritic cell vaccines. Autologous tumor lysate was loaded overnight onto monocyte-derived dendritic cells grown about seven days with IL-4 and GM-CSF.

Study-wide points: TCR clonality showed no direct relationship with survival.

Using immunoSEQ multiplex PCR, the repertoire was profiled, and TCRdb retains in-frame clones only, with some absent. The table includes around 100,000 clones, roughly 81% detected once. The J segment lost 0 bases and the V segment lost 4 bases, leaving 10 bases of the junction unmatched. Germline CDR1 KGHSH, CDR2 LQKENI. The CDR3 is made up of 18 amino acids. PBMC sampling occurred before vaccination, two weeks after the third dose, and at progression. The V gene is TRBV18, the J gene TRBJ2-4, with 9 nucleotides matching TRBD2. Specimen: blood, collected before dendritic cell vaccination. This receptor was identified in a human donor with glioblastoma. The CDR3 protein is CASSLQSGGTLAKNIQYF. CDR3 in DNA: TGTGCCAGCTCACTCCAAAGCGGGGGGACCCTAGCCAAAAACATTCAGTACTTC.